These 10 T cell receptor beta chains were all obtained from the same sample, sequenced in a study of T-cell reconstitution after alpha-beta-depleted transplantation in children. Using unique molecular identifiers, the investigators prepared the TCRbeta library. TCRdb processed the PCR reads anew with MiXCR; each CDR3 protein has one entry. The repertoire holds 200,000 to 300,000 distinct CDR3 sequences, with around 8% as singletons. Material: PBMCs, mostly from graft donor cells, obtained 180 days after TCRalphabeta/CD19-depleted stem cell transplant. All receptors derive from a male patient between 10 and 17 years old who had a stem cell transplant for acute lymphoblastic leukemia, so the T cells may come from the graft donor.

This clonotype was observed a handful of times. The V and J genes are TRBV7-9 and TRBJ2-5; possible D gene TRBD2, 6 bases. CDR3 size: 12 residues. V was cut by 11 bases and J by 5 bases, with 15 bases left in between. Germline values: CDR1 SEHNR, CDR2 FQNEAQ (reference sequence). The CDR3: CAGREFGETQYF. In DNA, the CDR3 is TGTGCCGGCCGGGAGTTTGGGGAGACCCAGTACTTC. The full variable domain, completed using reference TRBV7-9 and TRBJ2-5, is DTGVSQNPRHKITKRGQNVTFRCDPISEHNRLYWYRQTLGQGPEFLTYFQNEAQLEKSRLLSDRFSAERPKGSFSTLEIQRTEQGDSAMYLCAGREFGETQYFGPGTRLLVL.

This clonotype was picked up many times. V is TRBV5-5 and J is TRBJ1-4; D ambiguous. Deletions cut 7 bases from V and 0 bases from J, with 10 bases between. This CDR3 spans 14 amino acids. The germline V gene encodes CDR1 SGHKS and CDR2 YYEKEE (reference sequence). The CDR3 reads CASGSQATNEKLFF. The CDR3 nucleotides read TGTGCCAGCGGTTCACAAGCAACTAATGAAAAACTGTTTTTT.

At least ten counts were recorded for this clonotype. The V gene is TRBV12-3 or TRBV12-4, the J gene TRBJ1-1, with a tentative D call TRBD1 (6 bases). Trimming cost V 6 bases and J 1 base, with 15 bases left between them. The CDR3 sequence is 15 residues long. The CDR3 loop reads CASSPFRGQNTEAFF. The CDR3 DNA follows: TGTGCCAGCAGCCCATTCAGGGGCCAGAACACTGAAGCTTTCTTT.

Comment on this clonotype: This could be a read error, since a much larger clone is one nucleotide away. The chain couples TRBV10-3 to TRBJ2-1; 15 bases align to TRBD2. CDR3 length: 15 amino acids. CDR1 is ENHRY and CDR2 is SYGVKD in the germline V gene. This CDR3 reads CATGLAGGSCNEQFF. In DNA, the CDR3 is TGTGCCACTGGACTAGCGGGAGGGTCCTGCAATGAGCAGTTCTTC.

The CDR3 region has the DNA TGTGCCAGCTCACCACCGGATAGTGGCGACACCGGGGAGCTGTTTTTT. It yields the protein CASSPPDSGDTGELFF. The rearrangement joins TRBV18 to TRBJ2-2, with D hard to call. CDR1 KGHSH and CDR2 LQKENI come from the germline V gene. CDR3 length: 16 amino acids. Trimming removed 0 bases at V and 3 bases at J, with 11 bases between.

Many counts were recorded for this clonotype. CDR3 protein: CASSPQVGTETQYF. The CDR3 DNA sequence: TGTGCCAGCTCACCACAAGTGGGGACAGAGACCCAGTACTTC. The gene calls are TRBV18 and TRBJ2-5; tentatively, D is TRBD1 or TRBD2 (5 bases each). V was shortened by 1 base and J by 4 bases, with 10 bases between the two germline ends. Germline V lookup: CDR1 KGHSH, CDR2 LQKENI. This CDR3 spans 14 amino acids. Looking up the rest from reference TRBV18 and TRBJ2-5 gives the full variable domain: NAGVMQNPRHLVRRRGQEARLRCSPMKGHSHVYWYRQLPEEGLKFMVYLQKENIIDESGMPKERFSAEFPKEGPSILRIQQVVRGDSAAYFCASSPQVGTETQYFGPGTRLLVL.

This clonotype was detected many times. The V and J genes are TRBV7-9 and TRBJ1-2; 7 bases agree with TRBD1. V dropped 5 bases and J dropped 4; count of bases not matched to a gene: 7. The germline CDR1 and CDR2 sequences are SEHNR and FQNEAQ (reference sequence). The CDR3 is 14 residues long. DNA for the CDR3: TGTGCCAGCAGCACCAGGGACAGCTCCTATGGCTACACCTTC. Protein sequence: CASSTRDSSYGYTF.

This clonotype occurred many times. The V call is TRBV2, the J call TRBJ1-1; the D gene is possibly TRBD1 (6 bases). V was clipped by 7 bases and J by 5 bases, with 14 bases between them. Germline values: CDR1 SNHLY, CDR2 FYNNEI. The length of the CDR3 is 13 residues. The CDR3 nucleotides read TGTGCCAGCACCTCAACAGGGTATACTGAAGCTTTCTTT. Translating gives CASTSTGYTEAFF.

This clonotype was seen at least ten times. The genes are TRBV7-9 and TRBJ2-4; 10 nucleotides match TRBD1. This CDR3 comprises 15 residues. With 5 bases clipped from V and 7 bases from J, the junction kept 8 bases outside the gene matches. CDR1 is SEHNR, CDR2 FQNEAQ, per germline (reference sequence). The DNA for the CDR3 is TGTGCCAGCAGCCTACCCCGACAGGGGGCGAACATTCAGTACTTC. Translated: CASSLPRQGANIQYF.

This CDR3 reads CASRSGPYNEQFF. CDR3 nucleotide sequence: TGTGCCAGCAGAAGCGGACCATACAATGAGCAGTTCTTC. V and J are TRBV28 and TRBJ2-1; D is possibly TRBD2 (5 bases). Germline V gene data show CDR1 as MDHEN and CDR2 as SYDVKM. Deletions cut 6 bases from V and 4 bases from J, with 10 bases between. The CDR3 sequence is 13 residues long.